This entry lists 10 T cell receptor beta chains sequenced from one sample in a study of identical twins. TCRdb re-derived calls from the 5' RACE reads in MiXCR, one entry per CDR3 protein. The sample comprises a few hundred thousand distinct CDR3 sequences, about 8.3% of which are singletons, and 3% rests with the top ten. This same sample was also part of a study on yellow fever vaccine responses in identical twins.

Source material: CD8+ T cells sorted from blood. The receptor source for this set is a young woman in good health.

This clonotype was picked up many times. The chain joins TRBV12-3 or TRBV12-4 to TRBJ2-1; 7 nucleotides agree with TRBD1. This CDR3 has 15 residues. J lost 4 bases, V lost 5 bases, and 8 bases had no gene match. CDR3 sequence (DNA): TGTGCCAGCAGTCCTGACAGGGCCCCATACAATGAGCAGTTCTTC. Translation gives CASSPDRAPYNEQFF.

The V gene is TRBV10-3, the J gene TRBJ2-3, with 9 bases lining up with TRBD1. The V and J ends lost 2 bases and 0 bases, in that order; junction bases with no gene match: 15. Looked up from germline, CDR1 is ENHRY and CDR2 is SYGVKD. This CDR3 contains 20 residues. The CDR3 protein is CAISEPGQGVSLPSTDTQYF. The CDR3 nucleotides read TGTGCCATCAGTGAGCCGGGACAGGGAGTCAGTTTACCTAGCACAGATACGCAGTATTTT.

This clonotype was detected ten times or more. The chain recombines TRBV20-1 with TRBJ2-5; unclear D gene. There are 12 residues in the CDR3. The V and J ends lost 0 bases and 5 bases respectively, with 7 bases between them. Germline-derived CDR1 and CDR2 are DFQATT and SNEGSKA (reference sequence). CDR3 in amino acids: CSARDGRETQYF. The CDR3 DNA sequence: TGCAGTGCTAGAGATGGAAGGGAGACCCAGTACTTC.

This clonotype was detected only a few times. The chain couples TRBV6-1 to TRBJ2-3; 10 positions match TRBD2. V lost 6 bases and J lost 2; bases outside the gene matches: 5. The germline gives CDR1 MNHNS, CDR2 SASEGT. CDR3 length: 15 residues. CDR3 bases: TGTGCCAGCAGACCCCTAGCGGGGGTCACAGATACGCAGTATTTT. Its protein product is CASRPLAGVTDTQYF.

This clonotype has ten or more counts. In nucleotides, the CDR3 is TGTGCCAGCAAGCGGGAAAATGAGCAGTTCTTC. Translating it yields CASKRENEQFF. V gene TRBV12-3 or TRBV12-4 combines with J gene TRBJ2-1, with TRBD2 identical over 7 bases. Germline trimming cut 7 bases from V and 7 bases from J; bases unmatched to any gene: 1. The CDR3 extends over 11 amino acids.

V usage is TRBV7-6 and J usage is TRBJ1-2; D uncertain. The CDR3 is 13 amino acids. Germline V CDR1 and CDR2: SGHVS, FNYEAQ. V lost 0 bases and J lost 8, with 10 bases in between. The CDR3 loop is CASSLADSLGYTF. In DNA, the CDR3 is TGTGCCAGCAGCTTAGCGGACTCCCTGGGCTACACCTTC.

This clonotype was detected a few times. V usage is TRBV20-1 and J usage is TRBJ2-7; either TRBD1 or TRBD2 may fit D (6 bases each). The CDR3 spans 12 residues. Germline V CDR1 and CDR2: DFQATT, SNEGSKA (reference sequence). The V end lost 3 bases, the J end lost 5 bases, and 11 bases lay between the germline ends. The CDR3 bases are TGCAGTGCTAGCGGAGGGGGTCACGAGCAGTACTTC. Its protein product is CSASGGGHEQYF.

The chain links TRBV6-5 to TRBJ2-1; 12 nucleotides align to TRBD2. The CDR3 runs 15 residues. CDR1 MNHEY and CDR2 SVGAGI come from the germline V gene. After removal of 0 bases from V and 9 bases from J, the junction contained 3 bases not matched to a gene. CDR3 sequence reads: CASSYSTSGSPEQFF. CDR3 DNA sequence: TGTGCCAGCAGTTACTCGACTAGCGGGAGTCCTGAGCAGTTCTTC.

This clonotype appeared a few times. This chain joins TRBV10-3 and TRBJ2-3; D not certain. The ends were cut back, 2 bases at V and 4 bases at J, with 10 bases in the middle. CDR3 length equals 14 residues. Germline V CDR1 and CDR2: ENHRY, SYGVKD. CDR3 loop: CAISEKGRADTQYF. In DNA form, the CDR3 reads TGTGCCATCAGTGAGAAGGGTCGGGCAGATACGCAGTATTTT.

The sample holds a few counts of this clonotype. V gene TRBV11-2 combines with J gene TRBJ2-5; 14 bases match TRBD2. Trimming took 0 bases from V and 7 from J; bases not matched to a gene: 7. The length of the CDR3 is 17 residues. Germline assignment: CDR1 SGHAT and CDR2 FQNNGV. In DNA, the CDR3 is TGTGCCAGCAGCTTAGAATGGACTAGCGGGAGGACTGGGACCCAGTACTTC. Protein: CASSLEWTSGRTGTQYF.